The next 10 T cell receptor beta chains were all read from a single sample in a study of T cells in localized non-small cell lung cancer. Assay: immunoSEQ multiplex PCR; the TCRdb copy retains only in-frame clones and omits some. The profile shows about 24,000 clones, around nine tenths of them singletons. The sample consisted of peripheral blood, taken before any cancer treatment. These receptor sequences come from a man aged 35 to 69 with stage I squamous cell lung carcinoma.

V and J are TRBV6-4 and TRBJ2-3; D not resolved. Germline-derived CDR1 and CDR2 are MRHNA and SNTAGT. This CDR3 has 14 amino acids. Trimming took 5 bases from V and 1 from J, leaving 10 bases between them. The chain's CDR3 is CASSSRSGTDTQYF. CDR3 coding DNA: TGTGCCAGCAGTAGCAGGTCCGGCACAGATACGCAGTATTTT.

In this sample, this clone turned up a few times. The V call is TRBV6-1, the J call TRBJ1-2; 8 bases map to TRBD1. Germline V lookup: CDR1 MNHNS, CDR2 SASEGT. This CDR3 has 13 amino acids. Trimming cost V 1 base and J 8 bases; bases outside gene matches: 3. The DNA for the CDR3 is TGTGCCAGCAGTGAAGGGACAGGGAAAGGCTACACCTTC. This gives the protein CASSEGTGKGYTF.

This sequence joins TRBV29-1 and TRBJ2-1; D assignment may be TRBD1 or TRBD2 (5 bases each). Germline assignment: CDR1 SQVTM and CDR2 ANQGSEA. Trimming pared 3 bases from V and 0 bases from J, leaving 15 bases between. The CDR3 contains 16 residues. CDR3 DNA: TGCAGCGTTGATGTGGGGGAGAGTACCTCCTACAATGAGCAGTTCTTC. Translation: CSVDVGESTSYNEQFF.

V and J are TRBV6-1 and TRBJ1-6; D is undetermined. V gave up 7 bases and J gave up 10 bases, with 8 bases separating them. The CDR3 is made up of 11 amino acids. Germline V gene lookup returns CDR1 MNHNS and CDR2 SASEGT. CDR3 protein: CASTGSSPLHF. Here the CDR3 DNA reads TGTGCCAGCACGGGATCCTCACCCCTCCACTTT.

In this sample, this clone turned up a few times. V gene TRBV9 combines with J gene TRBJ1-1, with D possibly being TRBD1 (5 bases). CDR1 and CDR2 from the germline V gene are SGDLS and YYNGEE. The V and J ends lost 4 bases and 5 bases respectively, with 18 bases between them. This CDR3 has 15 residues. As DNA, the CDR3 is TGTGCCAGCAGCCCTTCGGGGGGAAGGGGAACTGAAGCTTTCTTT. Its translation: CASSPSGGRGTEAFF. Full variable domain (missing parts from reference TRBV9 and TRBJ1-1): DSGVTQTPKHLITATGQRVTLRCSPRSGDLSVYWYQQSLDQGLQFLIQYYNGEERAKGNILERFSAQQFPDLHSELNLSSLELGDSALYFCASSPSGGRGTEAFFGQGTRLTVV.

The V gene is TRBV4-3, the J gene TRBJ2-1, with D uncertain. This CDR3 spans 14 amino acids. Germline assignment: CDR1 LGHNA and CDR2 YSLEER. Trimming removed 1 base from V and 3 bases from J, with 7 bases in between. The CDR3 coding sequence is TGCGCCAGCAGCCAAGGTAGGGACTACAATGAGCAGTTCTTC. It encodes CASSQGRDYNEQFF.

V and J are TRBV5-1 and TRBJ2-7, with 7 bases matching TRBD2. CDR3 length: 14 amino acids. V was clipped by 3 bases and J by 12 bases; unmatched bases: 15. Germline assignment: CDR1 SGHRS and CDR2 YFSETQ. This CDR3 is CASSSPGLREALYF. The DNA of the CDR3 is TGCGCCAGCAGCTCACCGGGACTCCGGGAGGCGCTGTACTTC.

The chain has TRBV2 and TRBJ1-5; D gene ambiguous. The CDR3 consists of 13 residues. CDR1 is SNHLY and CDR2 is FYNNEI in the germline V gene. Trimming stripped 7 bases from V and 4 bases from J, with 11 bases between. The CDR3 region is CASMGGQNQPQHF. Here the CDR3 DNA reads TGTGCCAGCATGGGCGGTCAGAATCAGCCCCAGCATTTT.

The rearrangement uses TRBV2 and TRBJ1-5; D not certain. The V and J ends lost 3 bases and 0 bases respectively, with 0 bases between them. CDR1 SNHLY and CDR2 FYNNEI come from the germline V gene. This CDR3 comprises 12 residues. The CDR3 nucleotides read TGTGCCAGCAGTGATAGCAATCAGCCCCAGCATTTT. The encoded protein is CASSDSNQPQHF.

The chain has TRBV14 and TRBJ2-1; D is ambiguous. The CDR3 is made up of 14 amino acids. V was trimmed by 4 bases and J by 7 bases, leaving 14 bases between them. The germline V gene has CDR1 SGHDN and CDR2 FVKESK. In DNA form, the CDR3 reads TGTGCCAGCAGCCGCAACTGGGCACAGAATGAGCAGTTCTTC. It is translated as CASSRNWAQNEQFF.